Sequencing of this TCR beta chain was carried out in a study of blood T cell repertoires in COVID-19. On the study more broadly: Donors in the United States, Italy and Spain gave samples during acute or convalescent COVID-19. The cDNA or gDNA used as material had been derived from T cells, B-cell-depleted T cells, or PBMCs.

Among Cohort 3 donors, those recovered had two negative PCRs, clearance, or symptom resolution. Turning to this clone: This specimen includes other DNA sequences encoding the same CDR3.

As originally analysed: The authors estimated nucleated cell counts from reference gene primer amplification. Clones were sequenced by immunoSEQ multiplex PCR, and TCRdb holds only the in-frame ones, with some missing. For V, J and clone size, that table is used; D and trimming come from the DNA. The sample has about 190,000 clones; approximately 84% are singletons. V lost 1 base and J 1 base, leaving 9 bases between the germline ends. CDR1 SEHNR and CDR2 FQNEAQ come from the germline V gene (reference sequence). CDR3 length equals 15 residues. This receptor was obtained from a woman aged 30 to 39 who had recovered from COVID-19. Sequenced material: PBMCs or T cells enriched from blood (not recorded which). The chain employs TRBV7-9 and TRBJ2-3; D is unresolved. The CDR3 protein is CASSLVAGGTDTQYF. The CDR3 DNA follows: TGTGCCAGCAGCTTAGTGGCAGGTGGCACAGATACGCAGTATTTT. Combining the CDR3 with reference TRBV7-9 and TRBJ2-3 gives the whole variable domain DTGVSQNPRHKITKRGQNVTFRCDPISEHNRLYWYRQTLGQGPEFLTYFQNEAQLEKSRLLSDRFSAERPKGSFSTLEIQRTEQGDSAMYLCASSLVAGGTDTQYFGPGTRLTVL.